Included here is one T cell receptor beta chain sequence, with context. This clone was picked up a small number of times. It has no known antigen specificity. Base qualities were left out, and no much larger clone turns up one base away. These data are taken from a study of cytomegalovirus exposure and HLA in healthy donors (TCRdb year 2017). At the level of the whole study: An earlier analysis of approximately 640 of the donors reported 276 Gb of sequence data and more than 90 million unique TCR beta sequences from 150 million to 200 million T cells. To study patterns of TCR occurrence, a later analysis re-analyzed previously published TCR beta repertoires from more than 550 donors and added high-resolution HLA genotyping. The number of donors typed differed by locus, with 629-630 for A, B, C, DRB1 and DQB1, roughly 550 for DQA1, about 610 for DPA1, and some 440 for DPB1. Rather than using new phenotypic data, the later analysis identified candidate immune exposures from TCR beta sequences and from how often those sequences occurred across donors. Besides the first cohort of under 700 subjects, a separate validation cohort made up of 120 different subjects was used. Among some 400 genotyped donors of the cohort, an average of roughly 240,000 unique TCR beta nucleotide sequences were sequenced per donor, roughly a sixth of them non-productive. Every discovery cohort repertoire had been produced on one sequencing platform. Both class I and class II loci were covered by HLA typing, at four-digit resolution. Using immunosequencing, the study profiled T cell repertoires from about 650 subjects and related those repertoires to cytomegalovirus serostatus. Roughly five DR-DQ haplotypes were handled as single units for association and clustering because linkage in the cohort was strong. Of the 350 to 450 genotyped donors, roughly 80% were placed in the genetic ancestry cluster associated with self-reported Caucasian donors. In an earlier analysis of over 550 of the donors, high-throughput TCR beta sequencing was used to judge whether each TCR beta V gene segment behaved as functional or pseudogenic. The study was designed to test whether signatures of past pathogen exposure could be identified by cataloging public T cell receptors. Donor age, sex, ethnicity and CMV serostatus were collected together with the repertoire data. An early release covering approximately 600 HLA-typed donors comprised approximately 300 gigabases of sequencing data and roughly 86 million unique TCR sequences. The study combined high-throughput TCR immunosequencing, statistical association of individual TCRs with disease status, and machine learning to predict cytomegalovirus infection status. A later genetic analysis took genome-wide SNP genotypes for about 60% of the roughly 670 donors and used that subset as a discovery cohort. Study-level results and caveats: The sequencing pipeline was judged likely to have produced a cluster of highly shared sequence variants as a technical artifact. In a later analysis, around 15,000 TCR beta sequences were associated with specific HLA alleles at a false discovery rate of 0.05. According to a later analysis, parvovirus B19, influenza, CMV and Epstein-Barr virus appeared linked to several top co-occurrence clusters. Because counts were too low, 15 to 20 rarely observed V segments, including chromosome 9 orphons, were excluded from the earlier analysis of several hundred of the donors. For the cohort, immune exposure information was limited to CMV serostatus. The cohort was sequenced for TCR beta chains only, and without alpha or paired-chain data the features that could be detected were limited. According to a later analysis, most CMV-associated TCR beta chains appeared to be HLA-restricted, and the HLA associations seemed to be driven largely by CMV exposure. Assigning TCR associations to individual alleles was difficult when HLA alleles, especially DR and DQ, strongly co-occurred. In the study, 150 to 200 TCR beta chains were listed as associated with cytomegalovirus. In a later analysis, HLA-associated TCR beta chains were found to be more clonally expanded and to have lower generation probabilities than equally common non-associated chains. In a later analysis, the rate of TCR association differed among HLA loci, with DRB1 alleles having the most associated TCRs and HLA-C alleles having the fewest. Broadly in line with IMGT annotations, most TCR beta V segments showed up in productive rearrangements about 87% or about 30% of the time in an earlier analysis of approximately 640 of the donors. Because some donors lacked HLA typing at each locus, the association tests relied only on the typed subset. In vitro tests confirmed that a few of the cytomegalovirus-associated TCR beta chains recognize cytomegalovirus antigens. An association between a missense DCLRE1C variant and V-gene and J-gene trimming of TCR beta chains was found in a later genetic analysis and replicated in an independent cohort. The authors suggested that the approach could potentially be extended to other disease states and immunological phenotypes. Roughly uniform sequencing depth across donors was assumed in presence/absence analyses, although this assumption may not hold. According to a later genetic analysis, donors in an Asian-associated ancestry cluster had fewer N-insertions in productive TCRs than the roughly 700-donor mean. Some IMGT-functional V segments, including TRBV6-2 and TRBV6-3, could not be distinguished by the 87-base-pair reads and were therefore excluded. Linkage disequilibrium might explain the correlated functional status among segregating V segments, but an unknown experimental factor could not be excluded. The classifier was reported to diagnose cytomegalovirus status with high specificity and sensitivity in both the original and validation cohorts. While some public TCRs were present in many individuals, most TCR sequences turned up only very rarely across donors. A further reported finding was that TCR beta sequences accurately predicted the HLA-A and HLA-B alleles for most subjects in the first cohort.

The cohort was made up of several hundred healthy bone marrow donors. All cohort members were sampled while nominally healthy, although unrecorded immune exposures were likely present. The donor tested CMV seropositive, placing the donor among the 290 or so seropositive members of the cohort. A peripheral blood sample was provided by each donor, and peripheral blood mononuclear cells were used for TCR beta sequencing. The Qiagen DNeasy Blood Extraction Kit was used to extract genomic DNA from the blood cell samples. Preparation of the library involved the immunoSEQ multiplex PCR assay. The multiplex PCR relied on a mix of 60 forward primers for TCR Vbeta segments and 13 reverse primers for TCR Jbeta segments. The CDR3 region of rearranged TCR beta genes was amplified from genomic DNA by a multiplex PCR assay. Amplified TCR beta libraries were sequenced as 87-base-pair reads on the Illumina HiSeq System. On the authors' methods: A later analysis counted 65 million to 90 million unique TCR beta chains across the 650 to 800 repertoires, and some 11 million of these chains were shared by at least two donors. Raw reads were error-corrected and collapsed into unique sequences by a nearest-neighbor algorithm in which closely related sequences were merged to remove PCR and sequencing errors. Alignment of CDR3 sequences to IMGT reference sequences was used to assign V, D and J gene segments. For a sequence to be retained, a match of at least six nucleotides was required to both a V gene segment and a J gene segment. Rearrangements were called productive when the CDR3 lacked stop codons and stayed in frame with V and J; all others were non-productive. Following IMGT convention, CDR3 was defined as the stretch from the second conserved V-encoded cysteine up to the conserved J-encoded phenylalanine. The earlier analysis of around 640 of the donors excluded sequences that lacked an unambiguous match to a single V gene segment. In an earlier analysis of approximately 500 of the donors, a V segment was called functional when productive rearrangements were above 56.7%, and segregating when the standard deviation between donors exceeded 5%. A statistical classification framework was built for diagnosing cytomegalovirus status from the catalog of TCR beta chain sequences. In a later analysis, TCR nucleotide sequences were compared against IMGT/GENE-DB human TR gene sequences so that V and J genes could be assigned. Using the TCRdist pipeline, a later analysis assigned CDR3 sequences along with most-parsimonious VDJ recombination scenarios. In a later analysis, each TCR beta chain was defined by its CDR3 amino acid sequence together with its V-gene family, and reads without a unique V-gene family were excluded. In a later analysis, nearly 600 highly shared, low-generation-probability nucleotide sequences were removed to address suspected cross-contamination and a sequencing artifact. A later analysis calculated a clonal expansion index for each public chain from normalized within-repertoire ranks of inferred template counts. In a later analysis, generation probabilities were computed with a VDJ recombination model fitted to out-of-frame rearrangements, and the resulting probabilities were checked against IGoR. In a later analysis, hypergeometric tests were used to score TCR-TCR, TCR-HLA and TCR-CMV co-occurrence, with a repertoire-size bias correction applied to TCR pairs. False discovery rates were estimated in a later analysis by permuting HLA or CMV assignments 20 times. A later analysis grouped co-occurring TCRs with DBSCAN, adding TCRdist sequence similarity when clustering within HLA-allele-positive subsets. For co-occurrence clustering, repertoires with fewer than 30,000 or more than 120,000 public chains were excluded, along with roughly 5 repertoires with anomalous nucleotide sharing. TCRdb provides this immuneACCESS table in a form limited to in-frame rearrangements. Some clones are lacking; in checked studies, under half of them reflect an unresolved V gene, and why the rest are absent is not known. The DNA gave D and trimming, while V, J and clone size come from that table. The sample profile shows under 200,000 clones; roughly 13% of them were found once. The top ten constitute 7.8% of the sample.

From the cysteine up to the valine, the CDR3 has a length of 13 residues. Here the CDR3 DNA is all that survives: 39 bases in frame from base 1. Unmatched junction bases come to 5, with V trimmed by 3 bases and J by 6 bases. CDR1 SEHNR and CDR2 FQNEAQ were looked up in the germline V gene (reference sequence). Sequenced: PBMCs. The chain is assembled from TRBV7-9 and TRBJ2-7, and 7 junctional nucleotides match TRBD1. This receptor was identified in a man in his fifties in good health and CMV-seropositive. For the CDR3, the sequence is CASSFRDSGEQYV. The DNA sequence is given as TGTGCCAGCAGCTTCAGGGACAGCGGCGAGCAGTACGTC.